This TCR beta chain emerged from a study of T cells in Graves' hyperthyroidism and ophthalmopathy (dated by TCRdb to between 2018 and 2020). In terms of the full investigation: Peripheral blood was sampled at the time of initial diagnosis, prior to any treatment. A discovery cohort of about a hundred patients, 43 with Graves' ophthalmopathy and approximately 60 with stable Graves' hyperthyroidism, was used to find distinguishing TCR V-J signatures. An independent validation cohort of about 20 hyperthyroidism patients and about 15 patients who later progressed to ophthalmopathy tested prospective prediction of ophthalmopathy. The 90 to 100 discovery patients were randomly split 7:3 into training and test sets. In addition, the study compared T-cell repertoires in thyroid tissue and in blood from six Graves' hyperthyroidism patients. After blood sampling, hyperthyroidism patients were treated with methimazole at a starting dose of 30 mg daily, and ophthalmopathy patients were treated with high-dose intravenous methylprednisolone. The paper reports TCR Vbeta CDR3 sequencing of about 140 peripheral blood samples: 43 ophthalmopathy, over 70 hyperthyroidism and 17 progressor patients.

Remarks on this clonotype: No cognate antigen has been identified for it. Base quality data are lacking; no much larger clone is found one base away.

Stable Graves' hyperthyroidism was defined as the absence of progression to ophthalmopathy over 18 months of follow-up. Hyperthyroidism patients were aged 18 to 65 years and newly diagnosed, with disease duration of less than 2 months. Any patient with an uncontrolled infection, another autoimmune disease, pregnancy or lactation was excluded. Diagnoses were based on clinical symptoms, serum thyroxine and TRAb, thyroid ultrasound and orbital computed tomography. Ficoll-Paque density gradient centrifugation was used to isolate PBMCs from 9.5 to 10 ml of fresh peripheral blood. Total RNA was extracted using Trizol reagent, and RNA quality was assessed on an Agilent 2100 Bioanalyzer. The TCR beta CDR3 regions were amplified from RNA transcripts. For the first round of RT-PCR on the TCR CDR3, the HTBI primer set was used together with the Qiagen OneStep RT-PCR kit. A second multiplex PCR round built the libraries, followed by size selection and purification. Paired-end sequencing of the libraries was performed with 100 bp reads on an Illumina HiSeq2000. Per the source publication's procedure: Raw data were processed with SOAPnuke, discarding reads with adapters, uncalled bases, mean Phred below 15, or no exact constant-primer or identifier match. High-quality paired reads were merged using COPE v1.2.5, and each unique nucleotide sequence was defined as a clonotype. MiTCR v1.1 was used to align the clonotypes against IMGT TRBV, TRBD and TRBJ reference segments. The analysis included only V-J combinations with a frequency above 0.0001, which together covered more than 98% of the repertoires. A TCS score was defined as the ratio of F50 (clonal expansion) to E x V (chaos), with BLOSUM62-based TCRdist applied between CDR3 peptides within each V-J. Welch's t-statistics and random forest reduced fewer than 600 V-J features to roughly 13, which were used in a naive Bayes classifier (R e1071). The public reads were reanalyzed by TCRdb: fastp trimming at Q25, MiXCR alignment, in-frame beta chains only. CDR3 protein duplicates are merged, each entry listing the most common genes and DNA. The V and J calls and clone size come from TCRdb's table, not from the authors' own analysis. The sample yields a few hundred thousand distinct CDR3 sequences; 15% to 19% were counted once. Under 8% of the sample comes from the top ten.

Broader findings and caveats from the paper: Blood samples also contained most of the expanded thyroid clonotypes (frequency above 0.001), which suggests that blood repertoires may reflect thyroid immune responses. In validation, the model predicted progression to ophthalmopathy with 65% to 71% sensitivity and about 72% specificity, a median of about 6.7 months before onset. In cross-validation, a model built on a 13 V-J signature told ophthalmopathy apart from stable hyperthyroidism with approximately 91% sensitivity and about 81% specificity, and in testing the same model reached 80%/75%. Sample size was not statistically predetermined, and investigators were not blinded to group allocation.

Sequencing was carried out using blood. The sequence was collected from a woman in her 30s with Graves' hyperthyroidism.

The CDR3 region reads CASNTGTRSYEQYF. The nucleotide sequence is TGTGCCAGCAATACAGGGACGAGATCCTACGAGCAGTACTTC. The chain was built from TRBV6-2 or TRBV6-3 and TRBJ2-7; a tentative D call is TRBD1 (6 bases match). The junction carries 14 bases between V and J, which are trimmed by 7 bases and 1 base respectively. The cysteine opens and the phenylalanine closes a CDR3 of 14 amino acids. Only CDR3 DNA is held: 42 bases, read in frame from base 1. Taken from the germline V gene, the CDR1 and CDR2 loops are MNHEY and SVGEGT.